This T cell receptor (beta chain) was sequenced in a study of blood T cell repertoires in COVID-19. Turning to the study itself: COVID-19 samples from acute and convalescent phases originated in the United States, Italy and Spain. Nucleic acid was either cDNA or gDNA, and it came from T cells, B-cell-depleted T cells, or PBMCs.

The CDR3 loop spans 22 amino acids. From germline, CDR1 is SNHLY and CDR2 FYNNEI. V lost 7 bases to trimming and J lost 6 bases; unmatched junction nucleotides: 31. Some clones are missing from TCRdb's copy, which holds only in-frame ones; the method was immunoSEQ multiplex PCR. This table has approximately 220,000 clones, less than 90% appearing once. The study recruited people aged about 18 to 95 years across approximately 24 US areas. Donors in Cohort 3 who had recovered were those with two negative PCRs, healthcare professional clearance, or resolution of their symptoms. This receptor was identified in a woman aged 35 to 49 who had recovered from COVID-19. The chain combines TRBV2 with TRBJ2-5; 11 nucleotides agree with TRBD2. Sample: PBMCs or T cells enriched from blood (not recorded which). The CDR3 here is CASNGERVLTGTSGDELQTQYF. Written as DNA, the CDR3 is TGTGCCAGCAACGGGGAGAGGGTTCTTACCGGGACTAGCGGAGATGAACTGCAGACCCAGTACTTC.